The 12 T cell receptor beta chains in this list originate from one sample, sequenced in a study of OX40 agonist ivuxolimab in advanced cancers. The library was produced with the immunoSEQ multiplex PCR assay. TCRdb took over this immuneACCESS table, retaining in-frame rearrangements with V and J assigned. Such tables are incomplete; in checked studies, under half of the missing clones stem from an unresolved V gene, and the remainder is unexplained. Here the sample has 47,000 or so clones; roughly 90% occur a single time. 47% of the sample lies in the top ten. The specimen comprised CD4+ or CD8+ T cells sorted from blood, sampled in a trial of the OX40 agonist ivuxolimab. Receptors were obtained from an adult with an advanced solid tumor such as melanoma, head and neck, liver or kidney cancer.

The chain links TRBV5-6 to TRBJ1-5; D may be TRBD1 (5 bases). Deletions cut 5 bases from V and 0 bases from J, with 18 bases between. There are 17 residues in the CDR3. Germline V gene sequence: CDR1 SGHDT, CDR2 YYEEEE. CDR3 protein: CASRTWGEVISNQPQHF. Written as DNA, the CDR3 is TGTGCCAGCAGAACTTGGGGGGAGGTTATTAGCAATCAGCCCCAGCATTTT.

The chain recombines TRBV7-9 with TRBJ2-1; 7 nucleotides line up with TRBD2. The CDR3 has 15 residues. CDR1 and CDR2 from the germline V gene are SEHNR and FQNEAQ (reference sequence). After removal of 4 bases from V and 8 bases from J, the junction contained 11 bases not matched to a gene. DNA for the CDR3: TGTGCCAGCAGCTCCGGGACTACCCTTAGGGATGAGCAGTTCTTC. Residues: CASSSGTTLRDEQFF. The full variable domain, with the rest looked up from reference TRBV7-9 and TRBJ2-1, is DTGVSQNPRHKITKRGQNVTFRCDPISEHNRLYWYRQTLGQGPEFLTYFQNEAQLEKSRLLSDRFSAERPKGSFSTLEIQRTEQGDSAMYLCASSSGTTLRDEQFFGPGTRLTVL.

This clone was detected once. The chain uses TRBV9 and TRBJ2-5; possible D gene TRBD2, 5 bases. Germline V gives CDR1 SGDLS, CDR2 YYNGEE. This CDR3 region has 14 residues. Trimming cost V 0 bases and J 4 bases, with 10 bases left between them. The CDR3, as DNA: TGTGCCAGCAGCGTAGACGGCGGGCGAGAGACCCAGTACTTC. Its translation is CASSVDGGRETQYF.

Written as DNA, the CDR3 is TGTGCCAGCAGCCAAGATTTCAAAGTCACAGTAACAGATACGCAGTATTTT. The encoded protein is CASSQDFKVTVTDTQYF. The chain is built from TRBV4-2 and TRBJ2-3, with D hard to call. The germline V gene has CDR1 LGHNA and CDR2 YNFKEQ. V gave up 0 bases and J gave up 3 bases, with 16 bases separating them. This CDR3 contains 17 residues.

The gene calls are TRBV27 and TRBJ1-4; tentative D call: TRBD1 (5 bases). Trimming stripped 2 bases from V and 0 bases from J, with 7 bases between. Looked up from germline, CDR1 is MNHEY and CDR2 is SMNVEV (reference sequence). The CDR3 loop spans 15 amino acids. The CDR3 region has the DNA TGTGCCAGCAGTTTAGGAGGGGCAACTAATGAAAAACTGTTTTTT. It specifies CASSLGGATNEKLFF.

The rearrangement uses TRBV19 and TRBJ2-7; no reliable D call. Germline assignment: CDR1 LNHDA and CDR2 SQIVND (reference sequence). The V gene lost 1 base and the J gene lost 5 bases, with 12 bases spanning the gap. The length of the CDR3 is 14 residues. CDR3 sequence reads: CASSIVPGSHEQYF. CDR3 coding DNA: TGTGCCAGTAGTATAGTCCCGGGTAGCCACGAGCAGTACTTC.

V usage is TRBV6-1 and J usage is TRBJ2-7, with D possibly TRBD2 on 7 matching bases. Looked up from germline, CDR1 is MNHNS and CDR2 is SASEGT. Trimming left V 1 base short and J 6 bases short, with 13 bases between. This CDR3 is 14 amino acids long. CDR3 sequence: CASSEDWEGGEQYF. The CDR3 DNA reads as TGTGCCAGCAGTGAAGATTGGGAGGGGGGCGAGCAGTACTTC.

The chain has TRBV7-9 and TRBJ1-2; 7 bases agree with TRBD1. V trimming: 1 base; J trimming: 3 bases; junction bases outside the gene matches: 5. The CDR3 totals 15 residues. Germline loops: CDR1 SEHNR, CDR2 FQNEAQ (reference sequence). In DNA form, the CDR3 reads TGTGCCAGCAGCTTAGATGGAGGGGGCGACTATGGCTACACCTTC. It is translated as CASSLDGGGDYGYTF.

V gene TRBV5-6 combines with J gene TRBJ2-2, with D unresolved. Per the germline V gene, CDR1 is SGHDT and CDR2 is YYEEEE. V gave up 0 bases and J gave up 3 bases, with 9 bases separating them. This CDR3 is built from 15 residues. The CDR3 region is CASSLGVWDTGELFF. The CDR3 DNA sequence: TGTGCCAGCAGCTTGGGTGTGTGGGACACCGGGGAGCTGTTTTTT.

The chain joins TRBV7-9 to TRBJ2-2, with 7 bases aligning to TRBD1. Trimming cost V 3 bases and J 4 bases; bases outside gene matches: 8. The germline V gene encodes CDR1 SEHNR and CDR2 FQNEAQ (reference sequence). CDR3 length: 16 residues. Here the CDR3 reads CASSLRDSRGTGELFF. The CDR3, as DNA: TGTGCCAGCAGCTTGAGGGACAGTCGGGGCACCGGGGAGCTGTTTTTT.

The chain joins TRBV27 to TRBJ1-1, with no clear D. The CDR3 contains 14 residues. Germline CDR1 and CDR2: MNHEY and SMNVEV (reference sequence). Trimming pared 1 base from V and 4 bases from J, leaving 10 bases between. CDR3 coding DNA: TGTGCCAGCAGTTTATACCGGAGCAGCACTGAAGCTTTCTTT. Encoded protein: CASSLYRSSTEAFF.

The chain couples TRBV11-2 to TRBJ1-2, with a tentative D call TRBD1 (5 bases). The germline V gene has CDR1 SGHAT and CDR2 FQNNGV. V shed 2 bases and J shed 3 bases, with 7 bases lying between them. This CDR3 has 13 residues. The DNA for the CDR3 is TGTGCCAGCAGCTTATCGGGGGACTATGGCTACACCTTC. Translating gives CASSLSGDYGYTF.